This T cell receptor beta chain was identified in a study of shared clonotypes between healthy human individuals. This clone was counted between two and nine times. Germline assignment: CDR1 MDHEN and CDR2 SYDVKM. The ends were cut back, 3 bases at V and 6 bases at J, with 12 bases in the middle. This CDR3 region has 14 residues. The repertoire was sequenced with immunoSEQ multiplex PCR; TCRdb's copy has only in-frame clones and lacks some. The table includes about 1 million clones, approximately 70% detected once. The chain uses TRBV28 and TRBJ1-5, with D possibly TRBD1 on 5 matching bases. This sequence originates from a man between 18 and 35 years old in good health. The sequencing sample was made of memory CD4+ T cells sorted from blood. Subset in this sample: CD45RA-negative fraction. The CDR3 region has the DNA TGTGCCAGCAGTTTCGGGGGGACTACTCAGCCCCAGCATTTT. This codes for CASSFGGTTQPQHF.